One T cell receptor beta chain is described in this entry. What it binds is not known. Via MiXCR, TCRdb re-called the 5' RACE reads, giving one row per CDR3 protein. The sample holds about 470,000 distinct CDR3 sequences; approximately 24% are singletons and the top ten take around 3%. V was cut by 0 bases and J by 4 bases, with 13 bases left in between. Germline CDR1 is SGHAT and CDR2 is FQNNGV. This CDR3 contains 16 residues. This entry is derived from a study of identical twins. Study-wide results and caveats: Conclusions relied on cross-sectional statistical analysis, not following the same donors. When twins shared out-of-frame alpha sequences, those sequences had excess low generation probability.

This same sample was also part of a study on T cells expressing NK-cell markers. That source notes: The CD3+CD56-NKG2C+ fraction of four donors was likewise dominated by these clonotypes.

The specimen was CD4+ T cells sorted from blood. J is TRBJ2-1 and V is TRBV11-2, with D tentatively TRBD1 (5 bases). This clonotype was obtained from a woman between 18 and 29 years old in good health. The CDR3 nucleotides read TGTGCCAGCAGCTTAGAGGGCAAGGGGCCGTACAATGAGCAGTTCTTC. Translated: CASSLEGKGPYNEQFF.